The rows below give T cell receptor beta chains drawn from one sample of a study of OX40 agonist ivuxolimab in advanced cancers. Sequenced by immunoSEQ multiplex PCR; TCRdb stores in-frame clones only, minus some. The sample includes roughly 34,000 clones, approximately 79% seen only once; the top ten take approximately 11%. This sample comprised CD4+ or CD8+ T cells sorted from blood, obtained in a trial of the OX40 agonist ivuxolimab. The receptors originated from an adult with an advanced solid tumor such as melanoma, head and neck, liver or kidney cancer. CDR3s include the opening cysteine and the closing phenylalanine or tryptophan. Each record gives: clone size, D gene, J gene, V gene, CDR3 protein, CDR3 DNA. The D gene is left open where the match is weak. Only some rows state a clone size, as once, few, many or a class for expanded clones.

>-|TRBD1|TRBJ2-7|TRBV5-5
CASSLGWDRRSYEQYF
TGTGCCAGCAGCTTGGGGTGGGACAGGCGTTCCTACGAGCAGTACTTC
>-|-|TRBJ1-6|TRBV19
CASSQGTFLGSPLHF
TGTGCCAGTAGTCAGGGGACATTTTTAGGTTCACCCCTCCACTTT
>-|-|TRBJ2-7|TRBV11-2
CASAKGGYEQYF
TGTGCCAGCGCCAAGGGGGGTTACGAGCAGTACTTC
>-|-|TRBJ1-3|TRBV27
CASGWGRESSGNTIYF
TGTGCCAGCGGTTGGGGCCGAGAGAGCTCTGGAAACACCATATATTTT
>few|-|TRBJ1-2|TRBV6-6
CASSFSLEGRGGYTF
TGTGCCAGCAGTTTTAGTCTCGAGGGCCGCGGAGGCTACACCTTC
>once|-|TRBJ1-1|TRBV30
CARQTTGGNTEAFF
TGTGCCCGGCAGACGACAGGTGGGAACACTGAAGCTTTCTTT
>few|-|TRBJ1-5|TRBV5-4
CASSSGDQPQHF
TGTGCCAGCAGCTCAGGGGACCAGCCCCAGCATTTT
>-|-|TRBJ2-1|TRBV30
CAWSFLAGLYNEQFF
TGTGCCTGGAGTTTTTTGGCGGGTCTCTACAATGAGCAGTTCTTC
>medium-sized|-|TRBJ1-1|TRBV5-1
CASLDRDNSNTEAFF
TGCGCCAGCCTTGACCGGGACAACTCGAACACTGAAGCTTTCTTT
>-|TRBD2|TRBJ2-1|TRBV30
CAWSTSRLAAYNEQFF
TGTGCCTGGAGTACCTCAAGACTAGCGGCGTACAATGAGCAGTTCTTC
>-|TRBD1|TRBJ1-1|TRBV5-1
CASSFRTGGSTEAFF
TGCGCCAGCAGCTTCAGGACAGGGGGCAGCACTGAAGCTTTCTTT
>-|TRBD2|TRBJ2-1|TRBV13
CASSGGLAGWDEQFF
TGTGCCAGCAGCGGTGGACTAGCGGGGTGGGATGAGCAGTTCTTC
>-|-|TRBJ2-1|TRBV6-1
CASSVGGRGVSSYNEQFF
TGTGCCAGCAGTGTGGGGGGACGCGGGGTTTCGTCGTACAATGAGCAGTTCTTC
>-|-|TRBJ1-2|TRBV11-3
CASSSRGDGYTF
TGTGCCAGCAGCTCTCGAGGGGACGGCTACACCTTC
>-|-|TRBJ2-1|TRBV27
CASSLQGSVGEQFF
TGTGCCAGCAGTTTACAGGGGTCTGTAGGTGAGCAGTTCTTC
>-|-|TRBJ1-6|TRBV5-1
CASSLAATVGSYNSPLHF
TGCGCCAGCAGCTTGGCCGCTACTGTCGGATCCTATAATTCACCCCTCCACTTT
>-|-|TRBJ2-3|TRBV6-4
CASSDSTGTDTQYF
TGTGCCAGCAGTGACTCGACAGGCACAGATACGCAGTATTTT
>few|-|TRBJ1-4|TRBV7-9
CASTAMLVQEKLFF
TGTGCCAGCACCGCTATGTTGGTACAAGAAAAACTGTTTTTT